This T cell receptor beta chain is drawn from a study of T cell responses to AZD1222 COVID-19 vaccine (TCRdb year 2021). Notes on the research overall: AZD1222 recipients with second doses at about 4 weeks or about 12 weeks were pooled, because spike-specific TCR depth and breadth did not differ between schedules. A total of 230 or so trial participants underwent TCR sequencing, of whom nearly 210 received two doses of AZD1222 and roughly 25 received two doses of the MenACWY control vaccine. Trial participants were enrolled by age into subgroups of 18-55, 56-69 and 70-plus years, and around 150, 29 and 61 TCR-sequenced participants, respectively, were included in these subgroups.

Read against the paper, the sample's time point label means: baseline before first vaccination. Vaccinee samples came from UK trials COV001 and COV002, including a single-blind randomized controlled phase 2/3 trial of AZD1222 (ChAdOx1 nCoV-19) in healthy adults. Trial participant PBMC samples were collected at day 0 and day 28 after the second dose for TCRbeta chain sequencing. The sample holds one count of this clone. Its antigen specificity is not known. No base qualities exist here, and no much larger clone lies one base off it. The CDR3 regions of human TCRbeta chains were analyzed by immunosequencing. The authors' pipeline ran thus. TCRs in the repertoires were compared against a reference library of SARS-CoV-2-specific TCRs that had been generated with the MIRA antigen-specificity platform. Breadth was defined as the fraction of unique TCRs that were SARS-CoV-2-associated, and depth was defined as the fraction of total T cells that were SARS-CoV-2-associated. Using the MIRA data, each spike-specific TCR was mapped to the spike region that the TCR reacts to and placed in a CD4 or CD8 class. Log10-transformed breadth and depth values were compared by one-way ANOVA with Sidak's multiple comparisons tests. TCRdb retrieved this table from immuneACCESS and kept in-frame rearrangements only. Not all clones are present; in checked studies, unresolved V genes account for under half, and no reason is known for the remainder. Clone size and the V and J calls come from that table; the DNA yielded D and trimming. The sample has about 35,000 clones on record, about 86% of them singletons. 5.5% to 7.5% of the sample comes from the top ten.

Its CDR3 holds 14 amino acids, cysteine through phenylalanine. The DNA shown is the 42-base CDR3, in frame from base 1. In the germline V gene, CDR1 corresponds to LGHNA and CDR2 to YSLEER. V is clipped by 1 base and J by 10 bases, and the sequence between their germline boundaries is 16 bases long. Paper-wide results and their limitations: The 56-69-year group was small, and its depth increase did not reach significance, likely because of low power. The vaccine-associated CD4 TCRs covered the entire spike protein, and the dominant responses fell in regions 160-218 and 743-854. After two AZD1222 doses, spike-specific TCR breadth and depth were significantly higher than at day 0 and than in MenACWY recipients. Participants were mostly white British, with more females than males. The authors suggested clonal diversity may have been underestimated. Because no day 14 peak-response samples were available, the repertoires could be characterized only after the peak T cell response. Conclusions about previously exposed vaccinees are limited, since just a handful of AZD1222 recipients were seropositive for SARS-CoV-2 at baseline. Nearly half of unique spike-specific TCRs reportedly recognized epitopes outside regions mutated in the B.1.351 and B.1.1.7 variants.

Here the chain combines TRBV4-3 and TRBJ1-2; the D region possibly corresponds to TRBD1 (6 bases align). This TCR derives from an adult in good health. Sequences were derived from peripheral blood, sampled on day 0 of AZD1222 vaccination. The DNA sequence is given as TGCGCCAGCAGCCAAGTGGGGTTCGCGGGGGCCTACACCTTC. The encoded protein is CASSQVGFAGAYTF.